Below are 25 T cell receptor beta chains sequenced from a single sample in a study of blood T cell repertoires in COVID-19. Repertoires were generated with immunoSEQ multiplex PCR, while TCRdb's copy carries only in-frame clones and drops some. The sample holds roughly 200,000 clones, approximately 83% seen once. Sequencing was carried out using peripheral blood. The receptors stem from a man aged 55 to 70 with acute or convalescent COVID-19.

The V gene is TRBV7-3, the J gene TRBJ2-3; D possibly corresponds to TRBD2 (5 bases). The germline V gene encodes CDR1 SGHTA and CDR2 FQGTGA. The CDR3 is 15 amino acids. The V and J ends lost 5 bases and 2 bases respectively, with 14 bases between them. DNA of the CDR3: TGTGCCAGCAGCCCCGGCGGCGGACTCACAGATACGCAGTATTTT. This codes for CASSPGGGLTDTQYF.

The chain carries TRBV5-6 and TRBJ2-1, with 10 nucleotides matching TRBD1. V trimming: 3 bases; J trimming: 6 bases; junction bases outside the gene matches: 12. The length of the CDR3 is 17 residues. The V gene's germline CDR1 is SGHDT and CDR2 YYEEEE. The CDR3 reads CASSWGTGDLFPNEQFF. CDR3 DNA sequence: TGTGCCAGCAGCTGGGGGACAGGGGATTTGTTCCCCAATGAGCAGTTCTTC.

The rearrangement uses TRBV25-1 and TRBJ2-3; 14 bases agree with TRBD2. V dropped 6 bases and J dropped 8; count of bases not matched to a gene: 4. This CDR3 has 14 amino acids. Germline loops: CDR1 MGHDK, CDR2 SYGVNS. The CDR3 sequence is CASSLTSGGGTQYF. The CDR3 DNA reads as TGTGCCAGCAGCCTGACTAGCGGGGGGGGTACGCAGTATTTT.

The chain is built from TRBV27 and TRBJ2-7; TRBD2 matches at 13 bases. V shed 5 bases and J 2 bases; nucleotides not matched to a gene: 12. Germline V gives CDR1 MNHEY, CDR2 SMNVEV (reference sequence). This CDR3 has 18 amino acids. In DNA, the CDR3 is TGTGCCAGCAGTAGTAGGACTAGCGGGAGTTTGCCTACCTACGAGCAGTACTTC. Its protein product is CASSSRTSGSLPTYEQYF.

This chain connects TRBV7-2 to TRBJ2-3; weak D call: TRBD2 (6 bases). Trimming removed 5 bases from V and 5 bases from J, with 17 bases in between. There are 15 residues in the CDR3. Germline values: CDR1 SGHTA, CDR2 FQGNSA. The CDR3 bases are TGTGCCAGCAGCCCCCCCGGGAGTTTTTTAGATACGCAGTATTTT. Translated, it gives CASSPPGSFLDTQYF.

This clone was seen many times. The V and J genes are TRBV3-1 (or the pseudogene TRBV3-2) and TRBJ2-3; D is possibly TRBD2 (5 bases). The germline V gene encodes CDR1 LGHDT and CDR2 YNNKEL (reference sequence). Trimming left V 4 bases short and J 2 bases short, with 13 bases between. This CDR3 spans 15 amino acids. The CDR3 sequence: CASSPGEGHTDTQYF. The CDR3 DNA is TGTGCCAGCAGCCCCGGAGAGGGCCACACAGATACGCAGTATTTT.

The chain uses TRBV5-4 and TRBJ2-4, with 7 bases lining up with TRBD1. The CDR3 contains 17 residues. Germline V lookup: CDR1 SGHNT, CDR2 YYREEE (reference sequence). Germline trimming cut 3 bases from V and 0 bases from J; bases unmatched to any gene: 9. The CDR3 region is CASSSRDRFLAKNIQYF. CDR3 nucleotides: TGTGCCAGCAGCTCGAGGGACAGATTTTTAGCCAAAAACATTCAGTACTTC.

This chain connects TRBV5-1 to TRBJ2-2; tentatively, D is TRBD1 (5 bases). Germline CDR1 SGHRS, CDR2 YFSETQ. This CDR3 region has 14 residues. The V and J ends lost 5 bases and 7 bases respectively, with 15 bases between them. The CDR3 region has the DNA TGCGCCAGCAGAGGGGCCGGGCTGGGCGGGGAGCTGTTTTTT. Translated: CASRGAGLGGELFF.

The rearrangement uses TRBV27 and TRBJ2-5; 13 bases line up with TRBD2. The germline CDR1 and CDR2 sequences are MNHEY and SMNVEV (reference sequence). The junction had 8 bases not matched to a gene; V was cut back by 5 bases and J by 5 bases. The CDR3 is 16 amino acids. CDR3 in amino acids: CASSPRTSGSLETQYF. The CDR3 region has the DNA TGTGCCAGCAGTCCCCGGACTAGCGGGAGTTTGGAGACCCAGTACTTC.

This chain joins TRBV7-3 and TRBJ2-1; TRBD1 aligns across 9 bases. From germline, CDR1 is SGHTA and CDR2 FQGTGA. This CDR3 is 16 amino acids long. With 5 bases clipped from V and 7 bases from J, the junction kept 12 bases outside the gene matches. The CDR3 protein is CASSPKQGARENEQFF. DNA of the CDR3: TGTGCCAGCAGCCCAAAACAGGGGGCGCGGGAAAATGAGCAGTTCTTC.

The chain employs TRBV27 and TRBJ1-1; D remains ambiguous. The V end was cut by 9 bases, the J end by 1 base, with 21 bases between. The CDR3 loop spans 16 amino acids. Germline V gives CDR1 MNHEY, CDR2 SMNVEV (reference sequence). In DNA, the CDR3 is TGTGCCAGTCGGAAAGAGGGCTCTCTGGGGAACACTGAAGCTTTCTTT. It specifies CASRKEGSLGNTEAFF.

This sequence joins TRBV19 and TRBJ2-1, with TRBD2 matching over 13 bases. With V trimmed by 4 bases and J by 5 bases, 2 bases remained unmatched. CDR1 is LNHDA, CDR2 SQIVND, per germline (reference sequence). The CDR3 loop spans 15 amino acids. DNA of the CDR3: TGTGCCAGTAGTAGACTAGCGGGAGGAAACAATGAGCAGTTCTTC. This translates into CASSRLAGGNNEQFF.

The V and J genes are TRBV9 and TRBJ2-7; 8 bases are a match to TRBD1. CDR1 and CDR2 (germline): SGDLS, YYNGEE. V was pared by 3 bases and J by 2 bases, with 1 base of the junction left unmatched. This CDR3 spans 13 amino acids. CDR3 sequence: CASSGTGTYEQYF. CDR3 coding DNA: TGTGCCAGCAGCGGGACAGGGACCTACGAGCAGTACTTC. The full variable domain, its missing parts supplied by reference TRBV9 and TRBJ2-7, is DSGVTQTPKHLITATGQRVTLRCSPRSGDLSVYWYQQSLDQGLQFLIQYYNGEERAKGNILERFSAQQFPDLHSELNLSSLELGDSALYFCASSGTGTYEQYFGPGTRLTVT.

The chain employs TRBV24-1 and TRBJ2-1, with D possibly matching TRBD2 (5 bases). V was pared by 7 bases and J by 10 bases, with 16 bases between. The germline CDR1 and CDR2 sequences are KGHDR and SFDVKD. The CDR3 loop spans 13 amino acids. CDR3 amino acids: CATSRNSGREQFF. For the CDR3, the DNA is TGTGCCACCAGCCGAAACAGCGGTCGGGAGCAGTTCTTC.

This chain uses TRBV5-1 with TRBJ2-7, with TRBD2 matching 10 bases. From germline, CDR1 is SGHRS and CDR2 YFSETQ. V shed 0 bases, J shed 4 bases, and the junction held 7 bases outside the gene matches. CDR3 length: 16 residues. The CDR3 DNA follows: TGCGCCAGCAGCTTGGGAGGACCTAGCGGGAGATACGAGCAGTACTTC. Amino acids: CASSLGGPSGRYEQYF.

The chain has TRBV28 and TRBJ2-7; D is perhaps TRBD1 (5 bases). Trimming stripped 6 bases from V and 4 bases from J, with 10 bases between. CDR3 length: 12 residues. The V gene's germline CDR1 is MDHEN and CDR2 SYDVKM. CDR3 coding DNA: TGTGCCAGCAGCTCGAACAGGTACGAGCAGTACTTC. Amino acids: CASSSNRYEQYF. Supplemented by reference TRBV28 and TRBJ2-7, the full variable domain reads DVKVTQSSRYLVKRTGEKVFLECVQDMDHENMFWYRQDPGLGLRLIYFSYDVKMKEKGDIPEGYSVSREKKERFSLILESASTNQTSMYLCASSSNRYEQYFGPGTRLTVT.

This clone came up once. The chain combines TRBV7-2 with TRBJ2-3; 15 bases line up with TRBD2. Trimming took 5 bases from V and 9 from J; bases not matched to a gene: 0. CDR1 is SGHTA, CDR2 FQGNSA, per germline. The CDR3 loop spans 13 amino acids. CDR3 sequence reads: CASSGTSGRTQYF. The CDR3 DNA is TGTGCCAGCAGCGGGACTAGCGGGAGGACGCAGTATTTT.

The rearrangement uses TRBV28 and TRBJ2-1, with a tentative D call TRBD2 (5 bases). V dropped 7 bases and J dropped 3 bases, with 13 bases sitting between them. Germline V gives CDR1 MDHEN, CDR2 SYDVKM. This CDR3 contains 14 residues. The CDR3, as DNA: TGTGCCAGCACCAATTCTCGGGACTACAATGAGCAGTTCTTC. Translating it yields CASTNSRDYNEQFF.

V gene TRBV5-1 combines with J gene TRBJ2-1; tentatively, D is TRBD2 (5 bases). Trimming removed 4 bases from V and 10 bases from J, with 15 bases in between. Per the germline V gene, CDR1 is SGHRS and CDR2 is YFSETQ. CDR3 size: 13 residues. DNA of the CDR3: TGCGCCAGCAGCCCTTACGTTACGGGGGAGCAGTTCTTC. Translating gives CASSPYVTGEQFF.

The chain combines TRBV30 with TRBJ1-3; D remains unclear. The V end was cut by 6 bases, the J end by 3 bases, with 6 bases between. Per the germline V gene, CDR1 is GTSNPN and CDR2 is SVGIG (reference sequence). CDR3 length equals 11 residues. Written as DNA, the CDR3 is TGTGCCTGCCAAATTGGAAACACCATATATTTT. Encoded protein: CACQIGNTIYF.

This clone was observed many times. The chain uses TRBV11-3 and TRBJ1-1; D remains ambiguous. CDR1 and CDR2 from the germline V gene are SGHNT and YENEEA. This CDR3 is 13 amino acids long. Trimming removed 1 base at V and 6 bases at J, with 9 bases between. The CDR3: CASSLVAGAEAFF. CDR3 bases: TGTGCCAGCAGCTTAGTAGCGGGCGCTGAAGCTTTCTTT.

This sequence joins TRBV2 and TRBJ1-4; possible D gene TRBD1, 6 bases. The CDR3 has 15 amino acids. CDR1 SNHLY and CDR2 FYNNEI come from the germline V gene. Trimming stripped 6 bases from V and 3 bases from J, with 14 bases between. CDR3 nucleotides: TGTGCCAGCAGCCTAACAGGGAAGGCTAATGAAAAACTGTTTTTT. Translating it yields CASSLTGKANEKLFF.

The V and J genes are TRBV19 and TRBJ2-1, with D possibly being TRBD2 (6 bases). CDR3 length: 14 residues. V lost 5 bases, J lost 2 bases, and 10 bases lay in between. Germline V lookup: CDR1 LNHDA, CDR2 SQIVND (reference sequence). CDR3 in amino acids: CASSVSGTYNEQFF. The CDR3 DNA reads TGTGCCAGTAGTGTTAGCGGCACCTACAATGAGCAGTTCTTC.

The V gene is TRBV28, the J gene TRBJ2-1; 13 bases are a match to TRBD2. This CDR3 has 17 residues. V was clipped by 3 bases and J by 7 bases; unmatched bases: 9. The germline V gene has CDR1 MDHEN and CDR2 SYDVKM. CDR3 protein: CASSLPTSGRAGNEQFF. For the CDR3, the DNA is TGTGCCAGCAGTTTGCCCACTAGCGGGAGGGCCGGGAATGAGCAGTTCTTC.

This clone was observed once. J is TRBJ1-1 and V is TRBV25-1; 10 bases match TRBD1. There are 13 residues in the CDR3. Unmatched junction bases numbered 5, after V lost 6 bases and J lost 7 bases. CDR1 MGHDK and CDR2 SYGVNS come from the germline V gene. DNA for the CDR3: TGTGCCAGCAGGGGACAGGGGAGGGGTGAAGCTTTCTTT. Translation gives CASRGQGRGEAFF.